Detailed here is one T cell receptor beta chain. The data are from a study of blood T cell repertoires in COVID-19. This table comes from immunoSEQ multiplex PCR, and its TCRdb copy is limited to in-frame clones, with some not included. Among about 83,000 clones listed, about 86% were seen once. The sample taken for sequencing was peripheral blood. The receptor comes from a woman older than 75 in a cohort sampled during active or convalescent COVID-19.

CDR3 sequence (DNA): TGTGCCAGCAGTGAAGCCCAGGGAGGCTCCTACGAGCAGTACTTC. This translates into CASSEAQGGSYEQYF. The chain recombines TRBV2 with TRBJ2-7, with a possible D match to TRBD2 (6 bases). The V gene lost 0 bases and the J gene lost 0 bases, with 9 bases spanning the gap. The CDR3 has 15 amino acids. Germline assignment: CDR1 SNHLY and CDR2 FYNNEI.